This T cell receptor beta chain was found in a study of T cell repertoires in aging, cancer and after chemotherapy. As for the study in general: Paired samples before and after chemotherapy came from chronic lymphocytic leukemia patients on fludarabine- or bendamustine-based regimens. The full dataset contained approximately 9.6 million TCR reads. Study results and limitations: Rebound thymic output was suggested by rising median generation probability during chemotherapy in each cancer cohort. Compared with age-matched healthy donors, untreated hematological or solid cancer patients showed higher blood TCR clonality.

This clonotype is labeled medium-sized. Its antigen remains unidentified. The J segment lost 1 base and the V segment lost 4 bases, leaving 9 bases of the junction unmatched. The germline V gene has CDR1 MNHEY and CDR2 SVGEGT. This CDR3 contains 17 residues. A mixed TRB-A/B primer pool amplified rearranged TRB by multiplex touch-down PCR. TCRdb used MiXCR to reprocess the multiplex PCR reads, holding one entry per CDR3 protein. The profile shows about a thousand distinct CDR3 sequences, 25% to 30% of them singletons. Amplification of TCR beta used genomic DNA extracted from peripheral blood. The material sequenced was blood. The chain employs TRBV6-2 or TRBV6-3 and TRBJ2-2; TRBD2 matches 7 bases. The sequence was collected from a human donor with a blood cancer. Here the CDR3 DNA reads TGTGCCAGCAGTTCCATTCGACTAGCCGAGAACACCGGGGAGCTGTTTTTT. Protein: CASSSIRLAENTGELFF.